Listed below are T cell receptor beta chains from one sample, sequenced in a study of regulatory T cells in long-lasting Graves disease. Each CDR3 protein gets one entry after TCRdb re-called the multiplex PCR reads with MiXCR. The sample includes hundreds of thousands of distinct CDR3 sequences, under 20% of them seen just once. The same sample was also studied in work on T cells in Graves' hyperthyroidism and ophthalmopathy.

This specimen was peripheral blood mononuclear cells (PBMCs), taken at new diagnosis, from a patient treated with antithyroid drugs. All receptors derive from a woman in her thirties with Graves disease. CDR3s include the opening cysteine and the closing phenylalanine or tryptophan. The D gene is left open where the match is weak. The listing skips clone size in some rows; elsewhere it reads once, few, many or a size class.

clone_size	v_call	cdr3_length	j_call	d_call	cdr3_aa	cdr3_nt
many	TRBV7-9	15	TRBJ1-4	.	CASSFEAVSAGKLFF	TGTGCCAGCAGCTTTGAGGCAGTGAGTGCTGGAAAACTGTTTTTT
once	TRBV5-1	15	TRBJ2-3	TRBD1	CASSWMTGGTDTQYF	TGTGCCAGCAGCTGGATGACAGGGGGAACAGATACGCAGTATTTT
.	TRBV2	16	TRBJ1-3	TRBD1	CASSVPDRASGNTIYF	TGTGCCAGCAGTGTACCCGACAGGGCATCTGGAAACACCATATATTTT
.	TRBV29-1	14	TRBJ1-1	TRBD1	CSVEYQGANTEAFF	TGCAGCGTTGAATATCAGGGGGCTAACACTGAAGCTTTCTTT
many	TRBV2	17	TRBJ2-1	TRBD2	CASTAAGGPRNLNEQFF	TGTGCCAGCACCGCGGCGGGGGGCCCACGCAATCTCAATGAGCAGTTCTTC
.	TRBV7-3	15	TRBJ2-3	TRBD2	CASSPILASTDTQYF	TGTGCCAGCAGCCCTATACTAGCGTCCACAGATACGCAGTATTTT
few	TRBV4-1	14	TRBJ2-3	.	CASSQDLEADTQYF	TGCGCCAGCAGCCAAGATTTGGAGGCAGATACGCAGTATTTT
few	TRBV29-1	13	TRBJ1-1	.	CSDIRGGSFGAFF	TGCAGCGACATCAGGGGAGGGTCTTTCGGGGCTTTCTTT
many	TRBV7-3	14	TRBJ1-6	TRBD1	CASSEGQGNSPLHF	TGTGCCAGCAGCGAGGGACAGGGTAATTCACCCCTCCACTTT
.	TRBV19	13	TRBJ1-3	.	CASSIADGNTIYF	TGTGCCAGTAGTATCGCAGACGGAAACACCATATATTTT
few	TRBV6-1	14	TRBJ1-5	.	CASTQPNLGKPQHF	TGTGCCAGCACCCAGCCGAATTTGGGAAAGCCCCAGCATTTT
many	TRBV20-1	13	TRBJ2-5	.	CSPFERNQETQYF	TGCAGCCCCTTTGAGCGGAACCAAGAGACCCAGTACTTC
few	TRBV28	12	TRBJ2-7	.	CASSLNFYEQYF	TGTGCCAGCAGTTTAAATTTCTACGAGCAGTACTTC
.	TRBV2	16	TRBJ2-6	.	CASSGGGFPGANVLTF	TGTGCCAGCAGTGGAGGGGGTTTCCCTGGGGCCAACGTCCTGACTTTC
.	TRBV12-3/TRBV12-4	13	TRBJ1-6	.	CASSFSGFSPLHF	TGTGCCAGCAGTTTTTCCGGTTTCTCACCCCTCCACTTT
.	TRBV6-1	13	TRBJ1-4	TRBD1	CASAIRDREKLFF	TGTGCCAGCGCAATCCGGGACAGGGAAAAACTGTTTTTT
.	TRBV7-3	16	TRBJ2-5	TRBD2	CASSPGLAPYQETQYF	TGTGCCAGCAGCCCCGGACTAGCGCCCTACCAAGAGACCCAGTACTTC
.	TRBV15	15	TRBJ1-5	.	CATSISRGFYQPQHF	TGTGCCACCAGCATCTCGAGGGGGTTCTATCAGCCCCAGCATTTT
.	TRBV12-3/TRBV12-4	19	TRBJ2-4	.	CASSLSGFGGKGAKNIQYF	TGTGCCAGCAGTTTAAGCGGGTTTGGGGGTAAGGGGGCCAAAAACATTCAGTACTTC
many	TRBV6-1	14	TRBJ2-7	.	CASSEGVRDGGQYF	TGTGCCAGCAGTGAAGGGGTCAGGGATGGTGGGCAGTACTTC
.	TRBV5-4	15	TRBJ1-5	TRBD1	CASSLAGQGDQPQHF	TGTGCCAGCAGCTTGGCCGGACAGGGGGATCAGCCCCAGCATTTT
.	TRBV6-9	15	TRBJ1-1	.	CASSYWPGMNTEAFF	TGTGCCAGCAGTTATTGGCCCGGGATGAACACTGAAGCTTTCTTT
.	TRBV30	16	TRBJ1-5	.	CAWSVPRGASNQPQHF	TGTGCCTGGAGTGTACCCCGGGGGGCAAGCAATCAGCCCCAGCATTTT
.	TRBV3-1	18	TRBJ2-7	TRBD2	CASSHGLAGVWRGSEQYF	TGTGCCAGCAGCCACGGACTAGCGGGAGTATGGCGTGGAAGCGAGCAGTACTTC
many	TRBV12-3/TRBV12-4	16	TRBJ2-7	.	CASRAGPPLPTGEQYF	TGTGCCAGCAGGGCGGGACCCCCACTTCCTACGGGGGAGCAGTACTTC
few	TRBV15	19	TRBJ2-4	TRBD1	CATSRDRDRVPLAKNIQYF	TGTGCCACCAGCAGAGATAGGGACAGGGTACCTTTAGCCAAAAACATTCAGTACTTC
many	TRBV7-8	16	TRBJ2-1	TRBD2	CASSLARLAGGGEQFF	TGTGCCAGCAGCTTAGCGAGGCTAGCGGGAGGGGGTGAGCAGTTCTTC
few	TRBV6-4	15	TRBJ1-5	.	CASSDISFGSQPQHF	TGTGCCAGCAGTGACATCTCTTTTGGGTCCCAGCCCCAGCATTTT
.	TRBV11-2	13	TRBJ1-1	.	CASTPWGHTEAFF	TGTGCCAGCACCCCCTGGGGACACACTGAAGCTTTCTTT
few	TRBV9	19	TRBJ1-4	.	CASSVGMPGPTTINEKLFF	TGTGCCAGCAGCGTTGGGATGCCGGGACCCACAACAATCAATGAAAAACTGTTTTTT
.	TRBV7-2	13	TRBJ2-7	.	CASSSGVSYEQYF	TGTGCCAGCAGCTCTGGGGTCTCCTACGAGCAGTACTTC
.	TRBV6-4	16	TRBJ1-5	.	CASSLVGLYSNQPQHF	TGTGCCAGCAGTCTTGTTGGGCTTTATAGCAATCAGCCCCAGCATTTT
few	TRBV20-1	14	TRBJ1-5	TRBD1	CSARDRKTNQPQHF	TGCAGTGCCAGGGACAGGAAGACCAATCAGCCCCAGCATTTT
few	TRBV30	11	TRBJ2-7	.	CAWSNTYEQYF	TGTGCCTGGAGTAATACGTACGAGCAGTACTTC
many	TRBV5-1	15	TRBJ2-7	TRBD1	CASSWTGTGGDEQYF	TGCGCCAGCAGCTGGACCGGGACAGGGGGTGACGAGCAGTACTTC
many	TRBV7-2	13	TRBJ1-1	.	CASSSLEGAEAFF	TGTGCCAGCAGCTCCTTGGAAGGGGCTGAAGCTTTCTTT
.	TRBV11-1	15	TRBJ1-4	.	CASSQDPGIREKLFF	TGCGCCAGCAGCCAAGACCCGGGTATTAGGGAAAAACTGTTTTTT
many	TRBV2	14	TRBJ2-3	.	CASMRRGSTDTQYF	TGTGCCAGCATGCGTAGGGGGAGCACAGATACGCAGTATTTT
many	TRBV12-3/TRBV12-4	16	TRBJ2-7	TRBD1	CASSSRTGTGFYEQYF	TGTGCCAGCAGTTCGAGGACCGGGACAGGGTTCTACGAGCAGTACTTC
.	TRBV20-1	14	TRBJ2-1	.	CSVLSSLRGNEQFF	TGCAGTGTCCTATCCAGTCTCAGGGGCAATGAGCAGTTCTTC
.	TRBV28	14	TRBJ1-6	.	CASSRGGSNSPLHF	TGTGCCAGCAGTCGTGGGGGTTCCAATTCACCCCTCCACTTT
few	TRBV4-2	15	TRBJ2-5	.	CASSQEAQRQETQYF	TGTGCCAGCAGCCAAGAGGCTCAGCGTCAAGAGACCCAGTACTTC
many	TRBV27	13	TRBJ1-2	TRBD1	CASSSRDRDGYTF	TGTGCCAGCTCATCCCGGGACAGGGATGGCTACACCTTC
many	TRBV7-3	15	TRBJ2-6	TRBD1	CASSLQGAGANVLTF	TGTGCCAGCAGCTTACAGGGGGCTGGGGCCAACGTCCTGACTTTC
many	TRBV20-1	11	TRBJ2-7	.	CSAQGAYEQYF	TGCAGTGCCCAGGGCGCCTACGAGCAGTACTTC